The rows below give T cell receptor beta chains drawn from one sample of a study of PD-L1 blockade in urothelial cancer. Libraries were prepared by immunoSEQ multiplex PCR; TCRdb keeps only in-frame clonotypes and omits some of them. The sample gives 50,000 or so clones, about 86% of which show up once; roughly 22% is in the top ten. The sample in question was PBMCs, obtained around atezolizumab (anti-PD-L1) treatment. The receptor source for this set is a man between 60 and 75 years old with urothelial cancer. The CDR3 runs from the conserved cysteine through the conserved F or W. Fields, in order: clone size, D gene, V gene, J gene, CDR3 DNA, CDR3 protein. A D gene is named only where the DNA matches it firmly. Size tells how often a clone was seen (once, few, many) or the class of an expanded clone, and some rows leave it out.

>.|TRBD1|TRBV2|TRBJ1-1
TGTGCCAGCAGTGAAGAGACAGGGAGAACTGAAGCTTTCTTT
CASSEETGRTEAFF
>few|.|TRBV28|TRBJ1-6
TGTGCCAGCAGCCCGAACAGACCGGCACCCCTCCACTTT
CASSPNRPAPLHF
>.|TRBD1|TRBV10-3|TRBJ2-7
TGTGCCATCATGAAAGGGACAGCCTCCTACGAGCAGTACTTC
CAIMKGTASYEQYF
>few|.|TRBV10-1|TRBJ1-5
TGCGCCAGCAGCCCAGGGGCTTGGGAGCCCCAGCATTTT
CASSPGAWEPQHF
>few|TRBD1|TRBV6-1|TRBJ1-1
TGTGCCAGCAGTCGGACAGGGAGTGAAGCTTTCTTT
CASSRTGSEAFF
>.|.|TRBV7-3|TRBJ2-3
TGTGCCAGCAGCTTAAATATGGGCGGCACAGATACGCAGTATTTT
CASSLNMGGTDTQYF
>.|.|TRBV10-3|TRBJ1-1
TGTGCCATCAGGGGTCTACCGGGCACTGAAGCTTTCTTT
CAIRGLPGTEAFF
>.|TRBD1|TRBV5-1|TRBJ1-1
TGCGCCAGCAGCCCCACAGGACAGGGCACTGAAGCTTTCTTT
CASSPTGQGTEAFF
>.|.|TRBV5-4|TRBJ1-1
TGTGCCAGCAGCCGTGAAGCGGGGGCCGTTTTCTTT
CASSREAGAVFF
>.|.|TRBV5-1|TRBJ2-3
TGCGCCAGCAGCTTGGAGGACAGCCGAAGGGATACGCAGTATTTT
CASSLEDSRRDTQYF
>.|.|TRBV19|TRBJ2-7
TGTGCCAGTAGTAGAGTCGGTTCCCACGAGCAGTACTTC
CASSRVGSHEQYF
>.|.|TRBV6-5|TRBJ2-7
TGTGCCAGCAGTTTCCGGACTCCAAGCTCCTACGAGCAGTACTTC
CASSFRTPSSYEQYF
>.|TRBD1|TRBV29-1|TRBJ2-7
TGCAGCGTTGAAGATCCGGGACAGGGCAAGAACTACGAGCAGTACTTC
CSVEDPGQGKNYEQYF
>once|TRBD1|TRBV5-1|TRBJ1-5
TGCGCCAGCAGCTTCGGACAGGGACTCAATCAGCCCCAGCATTTT
CASSFGQGLNQPQHF
>.|.|TRBV5-4|TRBJ2-5
TGTGCCAGCAGTTCCGGGACTGAGGAGACCCAGTACTTC
CASSSGTEETQYF
>.|TRBD1|TRBV28|TRBJ1-5
TGTGCCAGCTTTTCCCAGGGGGAAGGGAGCAATCAGCCCCAGCATTTT
CASFSQGEGSNQPQHF
>few|.|TRBV29-1|TRBJ1-1
TGCAGCGTTGGGGGGCAACACACTGAAGCTTTCTTT
CSVGGQHTEAFF
>.|TRBD1|TRBV27|TRBJ1-1
TGTGCCAGCAGCACCACGCGACAGGGGATGAACACTGAAGCTTTCTTT
CASSTTRQGMNTEAFF
>.|TRBD1|TRBV6-1|TRBJ2-1
TGTGCCAGCGCCGGGACAGGGCTCAATGAGCAGTTCTTC
CASAGTGLNEQFF
>.|TRBD1|TRBV2|TRBJ2-7
TGTGCCAGCAGTGAAGCGCCCGACAGGGGAAGGTTGGGGGAGCAGTACTTC
CASSEAPDRGRLGEQYF
>once|TRBD1|TRBV5-1|TRBJ2-2
TGCGCCAGCCGCGAACCCGGGACAGGGGGTACCGGGGAGCTGTTTTTT
CASREPGTGGTGELFF
>.|.|TRBV6-1|TRBJ1-5
TGTGCCAGCAGTGAAGGACTTAATCGTCAGCCCCAGCATTTT
CASSEGLNRQPQHF
>.|.|TRBV18|TRBJ1-3
TGTGCCAGCTCACTGAGCGGAATTGGAAACACCATATATTTT
CASSLSGIGNTIYF
>.|.|TRBV14|TRBJ1-2
TGTGCCAGCAGCCCGGGAGTCAGCTATGGCTACACCTTC
CASSPGVSYGYTF